The 20 T cell receptor beta chains given below trace back to one sample, sequenced in a study of blood T cell repertoires in COVID-19. Profiling relied on immunoSEQ multiplex PCR, and the TCRdb table lists in-frame clones only, not all of them. The table shows fewer than 400,000 clones, with 80% to 90% occurring only once. The sequenced sample was PBMCs or T cells enriched from blood (not recorded which). The receptors stem from a woman in her fifties or sixties who had recovered from COVID-19.

The chain employs TRBV29-1 and TRBJ1-1; no firm D call. V lost 4 bases to trimming and J lost 1 base, with 16 bases between them. The V gene's germline CDR1 is SQVTM and CDR2 ANQGSEA. The CDR3 has 15 amino acids. The CDR3 reads CSVANARTANTEAFF. Written as DNA, the CDR3 is TGCAGCGTTGCTAACGCCCGGACTGCGAACACTGAAGCTTTCTTT. Together with reference TRBV29-1 and TRBJ1-1, the CDR3 gives the full variable domain: SAVISQKPSRDICQRGTSLTIQCQVDSQVTMMFWYRQQPGQSLTLIATANQGSEATYESGFVIDKFPISRPNLTFSTLTVSNMSPEDSSIYLCSVANARTANTEAFFGQGTRLTVV.

The gene calls are TRBV9 and TRBJ2-1, with TRBD1 identical over 9 bases. The CDR3 is 16 amino acids. CDR1 is SGDLS, CDR2 YYNGEE, per germline. V lost 3 bases, J lost 2 bases, and 6 bases stayed unmatched. CDR3 amino acids: CASSGGTGSAYNEQFF. In DNA, the CDR3 is TGTGCCAGCAGCGGAGGGACAGGGAGCGCCTACAATGAGCAGTTCTTC.

The CDR3 loop reads CASSRGGALPQHF. The CDR3 DNA reads TGTGCCAGCTCCCGGGGGGGGGCGCTTCCCCAGCATTTT. The rearrangement uses TRBV3-1 (or the pseudogene TRBV3-2) and TRBJ1-5, with a tentative D call TRBD1 (6 bases). Germline CDR1 is LGHDT and CDR2 is YNNKEL (reference sequence). V lost 8 bases and J 10 bases, leaving 18 bases between the germline ends. The CDR3 contains 13 residues.

The chain recombines TRBV2 with TRBJ1-4, with D perhaps matching TRBD1 (6 bases). V was clipped by 6 bases and J by 6 bases, with 14 bases between them. CDR3 size: 14 residues. The V gene's germline CDR1 is SNHLY and CDR2 FYNNEI. CDR3 bases: TGTGCCAGCAGCGACGGGACAATCCATGAAAAACTGTTTTTT. As protein: CASSDGTIHEKLFF.

V and J are TRBV6-1 and TRBJ2-7; D perhaps matches TRBD1 (5 bases). The CDR3 has 15 residues. CDR1 and CDR2 from the germline V gene are MNHNS and SASEGT. The V gene lost 2 bases and the J gene lost 3 bases, with 14 bases spanning the gap. The CDR3: CASSEMQGIVYEQYF. CDR3 nucleotide sequence: TGTGCCAGCAGTGAAATGCAGGGTATCGTCTACGAGCAGTACTTC.

The chain combines TRBV27 with TRBJ1-2, with 8 bases fitting TRBD1. V shed 2 bases, J shed 7 bases, and the junction held 15 bases outside the gene matches. This CDR3 comprises 17 residues. Germline CDR1 MNHEY, CDR2 SMNVEV (reference sequence). CDR3 in DNA: TGTGCCAGCAGTTTAGCTCAAGGACAGGGTCCCCCTTTTGGCTACACCTTC. Translation: CASSLAQGQGPPFGYTF.

The gene calls are TRBV7-2 and TRBJ1-1; 12 positions match TRBD1. This CDR3 comprises 17 residues. Germline V CDR1 and CDR2: SGHTA, FQGNSA. V dropped 3 bases and J dropped 5; count of bases not matched to a gene: 10. The CDR3 here is CASSFKLLGQGATEAFF. CDR3 sequence (DNA): TGTGCCAGCAGCTTCAAACTACTGGGACAGGGGGCTACTGAAGCTTTCTTT.

The chain combines TRBV29-1 with TRBJ1-2, with D unclear. CDR3 length equals 11 residues. Germline values: CDR1 SQVTM, CDR2 ANQGSEA. V shed 4 bases and J shed 4 bases, with 7 bases lying between them. The CDR3 nucleotides read TGCAGCGTTGGGGAGAGCTATGGCTACACCTTC. Protein sequence: CSVGESYGYTF.

A few counts support this clone. The chain joins TRBV27 to TRBJ2-1; perhaps TRBD2 as D (5 bases). Germline CDR1 and CDR2: MNHEY and SMNVEV (reference sequence). Trimming removed 3 bases at V and 7 bases at J, with 13 bases between. CDR3 length equals 14 residues. The CDR3 sequence: CASSFDYIGNEQFF. In DNA form, the CDR3 reads TGTGCCAGCAGTTTCGACTATATAGGGAATGAGCAGTTCTTC.

V usage is TRBV2 and J usage is TRBJ1-1; D perhaps matches TRBD1 (5 bases). Germline V CDR1 and CDR2: SNHLY, FYNNEI. With 6 bases removed from V and 4 bases from J, the gap between germline ends came to 12 bases. The CDR3 length is 13 residues. CDR3 in amino acids: CASRQQAITEAFF. CDR3 nucleotides: TGTGCCAGCAGGCAACAGGCGATCACTGAAGCTTTCTTT.

The rearrangement uses TRBV4-2 and TRBJ2-4; 8 nucleotides align to TRBD2. V gave up 0 bases and J gave up 6 bases; unmatched junction bases: 7. CDR1 is LGHNA, CDR2 YNFKEQ, per germline. The CDR3 is made up of 16 amino acids. This CDR3 reads CASSQDLAGGSNIQYF. The CDR3 nucleotides are TGTGCCAGCAGCCAAGATCTTGCGGGGGGCTCAAACATTCAGTACTTC.

The chain employs TRBV6-1 and TRBJ1-2; possible D gene TRBD1, 6 bases. The CDR3 sequence is 14 residues long. Germline V gene data show CDR1 as MNHNS and CDR2 as SASEGT. Trimming left V 2 bases short and J 2 bases short, with 9 bases between. CDR3 amino acids: CASSERTANYGYTF. In DNA, the CDR3 is TGTGCCAGCAGTGAAAGGACAGCCAACTATGGCTACACCTTC.

J is TRBJ1-5 and V is TRBV6-5, with D uncertain. Trimming left V 2 bases short and J 5 bases short, with 7 bases between. The CDR3 extends over 13 amino acids. Germline CDR1 is MNHEY and CDR2 is SVGAGI. As DNA, the CDR3 is TGTGCCAGCAGTTACGAACGGGATCAGCCCCAGCATTTT. Its protein is CASSYERDQPQHF.

The chain has TRBV28 and TRBJ1-5, with no clear D. The CDR3 has 13 amino acids. Germline CDR1 reads MDHEN; CDR2 reads SYDVKM. Trimming took off 8 bases at V and 5 bases at J, with 13 bases between the two ends. The DNA of the CDR3 is TGTGCCAGCCTCAAGGCCGGGTATCAGCCCCAGCATTTT. Its protein product is CASLKAGYQPQHF.

This chain joins TRBV5-4 and TRBJ2-3; tentatively, D is TRBD2 (6 bases). The CDR3 spans 14 residues. Trimming stripped 4 bases from V and 1 base from J, with 10 bases between. CDR1 is SGHNT and CDR2 is YYREEE in the germline V gene (reference sequence). In DNA, the CDR3 is TGTGCCAGCAGCCGCGGGGCCCGCACAGATACGCAGTATTTT. It encodes CASSRGARTDTQYF.

The J gene is TRBJ1-2, the V gene TRBV2; 8 positions agree with TRBD1. The CDR3 sequence is 19 residues long. CDR1 is SNHLY and CDR2 is FYNNEI in the germline V gene. With V trimmed by 6 bases and J by 7 bases, 25 bases remained unmatched. CDR3 bases: TGTGCCAGCAGGGCACATTCCCTCGGGACAGGCGCCTTATCCGGTGGCTACACCTTC. Amino acids: CASRAHSLGTGALSGGYTF.

This sequence joins TRBV5-1 and TRBJ2-7; maybe TRBD1 (6 bases). V was clipped by 7 bases and J by 2 bases, with 16 bases between them. The CDR3 sequence is 14 residues long. Germline CDR1 is SGHRS and CDR2 is YFSETQ. CDR3 coding DNA: TGCGCCAGCTCGGAAATGGACAGCCCCTACGAGCAGTACTTC. Its protein product is CASSEMDSPYEQYF.

The chain uses TRBV4-3 and TRBJ1-2; 9 bases are a match to TRBD1. Germline V lookup: CDR1 LGHNA, CDR2 YSLEER. Germline trimming cut 3 bases from V and 1 base from J; bases unmatched to any gene: 3. The CDR3 loop spans 15 amino acids. CDR3 coding DNA: TGCGCCAGCAGCCAGGGACAGGGTTTTAACTATGGCTACACCTTC. Its translation is CASSQGQGFNYGYTF.

V and J are TRBV9 and TRBJ1-2; 9 nucleotides agree with TRBD1. This CDR3 has 14 amino acids. Germline trimming cut 0 bases from V and 6 bases from J; bases unmatched to any gene: 3. Germline-derived CDR1 and CDR2 are SGDLS and YYNGEE. This CDR3 reads CASSVGGTGNGYTF. The CDR3 region has the DNA TGTGCCAGCAGCGTAGGGGGGACAGGGAATGGCTACACCTTC.

The chain uses TRBV4-3 and TRBJ1-5; D uncertain. The ends were cut back, 0 bases at V and 2 bases at J, with 8 bases in the middle. CDR1 LGHNA and CDR2 YSLEER come from the germline V gene. The CDR3 is 15 residues long. The CDR3 bases are TGCGCCAGCAGCCAAGATCTTTTCGGCAATCAGCCCCAGCATTTT. This gives the protein CASSQDLFGNQPQHF.